These 29 T cell receptor beta chains share one sample of origin, sequenced in a study of glioma-infiltrating T cells. TCR alpha and beta CDR3 regions were amplified from RNA using iRepertoire nested multiplex PCR. TCRdb recomputed calls from the multiplex PCR reads with MiXCR, one row per CDR3 protein. In the table there are about 2,500 distinct CDR3 sequences, roughly two thirds of which are singletons. Sequenced: glioma tissue, nonneoplastic brain tissue, or PBMCs (not recorded which). The receptor set was obtained from a human donor with low-grade glioma or glioblastoma, undergoing nonglioma brain surgery, or in good health (not recorded which).

Relative to its sample, this clonotype is large. This chain connects TRBV6-2 or TRBV6-3 to TRBJ2-7; D possibly corresponds to TRBD1 (5 bases). Trimming pared 5 bases from V and 6 bases from J, leaving 20 bases between. Germline CDR1 reads MNHEY; CDR2 reads SVGEGT. The CDR3 spans 15 residues. The CDR3, as DNA: TGTGCCAGCAGTGGTTCGAGGTCAGGGCTCCCCGAGCAGTACGTC. Encoded protein: CASSGSRSGLPEQYV.

By sample fraction, this clonotype is large. The V and J genes are TRBV6-4 and TRBJ2-3, with 7 bases matching TRBD1. This CDR3 spans 15 amino acids. Germline CDR1 MRHNA, CDR2 SNTAGT. With 0 bases clipped from V and 4 bases from J, the junction kept 4 bases outside the gene matches. CDR3 nucleotides: TGTGCCAGCAGTGACTCGATGACAGGGCCAGATACGCAGTATTTT. Translating it yields CASSDSMTGPDTQYF.

By sample fraction, this clonotype is medium-sized. V usage is TRBV12-3 or TRBV12-4 and J usage is TRBJ2-7; TRBD2 is a possible D gene (5 bases). V was clipped by 4 bases and J by 5 bases, with 6 bases between them. CDR3 size: 11 residues. The CDR3 is CASSSGDEQYV. CDR3 coding DNA: TGTGCCAGCAGTTCCGGGGACGAGCAGTACGTC.

The table lists this clonotype with a count of one. This chain's CDR3 is CGSPAVFSYEQYF. The CDR3 DNA reads as TGTGGCAGTCCGGCTGTATTCTCCTACGAGCAGTACTTC. This chain links TRBV6-6 with TRBJ2-7; D is uncertain. Germline V gene sequence: CDR1 MNHNY, CDR2 SVGAGI (reference sequence). CDR3 size: 13 residues.

The rearrangement joins TRBV6-2 or TRBV6-3 to TRBJ1-2; 12 bases line up with TRBD1. The CDR3 totals 17 residues. Trimming took 2 bases from V and 8 from J; bases not matched to a gene: 12. Germline V gene lookup returns CDR1 MNHEY and CDR2 SVGEGT. DNA for the CDR3: TGTGCCAGCAGTTACGCCCGGGAGGGACAGGGGGCGCGGGGCTACACCTTC. The encoded protein is CASSYAREGQGARGYTF.

Judged by abundance, this clonotype is large. The chain links TRBV19 to TRBJ1-5; no firm D call. Between the trimmed V and J ends, which lost 2 bases and 1 base, there was a span of 9 bases. CDR1 is LNHDA, CDR2 SQIVND, per germline (reference sequence). CDR3 size: 15 residues. CDR3 region: CASSIFDGSNQPQHF. DNA of the CDR3: TGTGCCAGTAGTATATTCGACGGAAGCAATCAGCCCCAGCATTTT. Using reference TRBV19 and TRBJ1-5 for the parts outside the CDR3, the full variable domain is DGGITQSPKYLFRKEGQNVTLSCEQNLNHDAMYWYRQDPGQGLRLIYYSQIVNDFQKGDIAEGYSVSREKKESFPLTVTSAQKNPTAFYLCASSIFDGSNQPQHFGDGTRLSIL.

Regarding this clonotype: This CDR3 fails to terminate in the conserved phenylalanine or tryptophan, so it likely reflects a read error. Because the CDR3's place on the DNA is in doubt, the DNA is left out and the CDR3 is given as listed by TCRdb. The chain is built from TRBV6-5 and TRBJ2-3; TRBD2, the table's D call, was not compared with the DNA. 16 amino acids form the CDR3, both terminal residues included. Per germline, CDR1 MNHEY and CDR2 SVGAGI. The CDR3 protein is CPSRRATSGRKDTQEG.

In its sample, this clonotype ranks as large. V gene TRBV7-2 combines with J gene TRBJ2-5; D may match TRBD1 or TRBD2 (6 bases each). Looked up from germline, CDR1 is SGHTA and CDR2 is FQGNSA. The V gene lost 0 bases and the J gene lost 3 bases, with 11 bases spanning the gap. The CDR3 consists of 15 residues. CDR3 amino acids: CASSLALGGKETQYF. The DNA for the CDR3 is TGTGCCAGCAGCTTAGCGCTGGGGGGCAAAGAGACCCAGTACTTC.

This clonotype qualifies as large (0.1 to 1%). J is TRBJ1-2 and V is TRBV3-1; D may be TRBD1 (6 bases). Germline CDR1 is LGHDT and CDR2 is YNNKEL (reference sequence). Trimming took off 3 bases at V and 2 bases at J, with 10 bases between the two ends. This CDR3 region has 14 residues. This chain's CDR3 is CASSQDTGNYGYTF. In nucleotides, the CDR3 is TGTGCCAGCAGCCAGGATACAGGGAACTATGGCTACACCTTC.

The J gene is TRBJ2-1, the V gene TRBV7-3, with D perhaps matching TRBD1 (5 bases). Between the trimmed V and J ends, which lost 8 bases and 6 bases, there was a span of 17 bases. Germline values: CDR1 SGHTA, CDR2 FQGTGA. The CDR3 is made up of 14 amino acids. The CDR3, as DNA: TGTGCCAGCTTTGGGGCCGCGACGGGCAATGAGCAGTTCTTC. Translating gives CASFGAATGNEQFF.

In DNA form, the CDR3 reads TGTGCCAGCAGTTTATCACATTCAGGGGTAGGATCTGGCTACGAGCAGTACTTC. It translates to CASSLSHSGVGSGYEQYF. The chain uses TRBV27 and TRBJ2-7, with a tentative D call TRBD1 (6 bases). Germline V gives CDR1 MNHEY, CDR2 SMNVEV (reference sequence). The CDR3 has 18 residues. V shed 0 bases and J shed 3 bases, with 21 bases lying between them.

The chain joins TRBV18 to TRBJ2-7; D is uncertain. Trimming left V 1 base short and J 0 bases short, with 4 bases between. The CDR3 is 13 amino acids. The germline V gene has CDR1 KGHSH and CDR2 LQKENI. The CDR3 loop reads CASSPLGSYEQYF. The CDR3 coding sequence is TGTGCCAGCTCACCACTAGGCTCCTACGAGCAGTACTTC.

V usage is TRBV27 and J usage is TRBJ1-2; 9 nucleotides align to TRBD1. The germline V gene encodes CDR1 MNHEY and CDR2 SMNVEV (reference sequence). The J segment lost 4 bases and the V segment lost 0 bases, leaving 3 bases of the junction unmatched. CDR3 length: 15 residues. The CDR3 here is CASSLSTGGPYGYTF. CDR3 DNA: TGTGCCAGCAGTTTATCGACAGGGGGGCCCTATGGCTACACCTTC.

This clonotype came up once. This chain links TRBV6-1 with TRBJ2-1, with TRBD1 as a possible D gene (6 bases). Trimming took off 4 bases at V and 6 bases at J, with 19 bases between the two ends. This CDR3 contains 16 residues. CDR1 MNHNS and CDR2 SASEGT come from the germline V gene. As DNA, the CDR3 is TGTGCCAGCAGTGCAAGTCCGGGTCAGGGGCCCAATGAGCAGTTCTTC. Encoded protein: CASSASPGQGPNEQFF.

This clonotype is large by share. V gene TRBV20-1 combines with J gene TRBJ2-1, with 13 bases fitting TRBD2. J was trimmed by 5 bases and V by 0 bases; bases with no gene match: 10. Germline-derived CDR1 and CDR2 are DFQATT and SNEGSKA (reference sequence). CDR3 length equals 18 residues. CDR3 loop: CSARDTTSGGARHNEQFF. The CDR3 DNA reads as TGCAGTGCTAGAGATACCACTAGCGGGGGGGCCCGACACAATGAGCAGTTCTTC.

The table lists this clonotype with a count of one. One junction end disagrees with the germline gene, perhaps due to a read error. V gene TRBV11-3 combines with J gene TRBJ2-3, with 8 bases aligning to TRBD2. The CDR3 runs to 14 residues. Germline-derived CDR1 and CDR2 are SGHNT and YENEEA. CDR3 coding DNA: TGTGGCAGCTTTACTAGCGGTAGCACAGATACGCAGTATTTT. It is translated as CGSFTSGSTDTQYF.

CDR3 sequence reads: CASSHTGTGVNEQFF. DNA of the CDR3: TGCGCCAGCAGCCATACAGGAACGGGCGTAAATGAGCAGTTCTTC. This chain connects TRBV4-1 to TRBJ2-1, with D maybe TRBD1 (5 bases). The CDR3 covers 15 residues. Germline assignment: CDR1 MGHRA and CDR2 YSYEKL. V was cut by 3 bases and J by 7 bases, with 16 bases left in between.

The chain employs TRBV6-1 and TRBJ2-7; no firm D call. The CDR3 contains 14 residues. The V and J ends lost 6 bases and 1 base respectively, with 13 bases between them. Germline values: CDR1 MNHNS, CDR2 SASEGT. The CDR3 sequence is CASRPESSSYEQYV. The CDR3 coding sequence is TGTGCCAGCAGACCGGAAAGCAGTTCCTACGAGCAGTACGTC.

This chain uses TRBV6-2 or TRBV6-3 with TRBJ2-7, with TRBD2 identical over 9 bases. J gave up 6 bases and V 5 bases, and 5 bases lay outside the gene matches. The CDR3 spans 13 residues. CDR1 is MNHEY, CDR2 SVGEGT, per germline. The CDR3 region is CASSLSTSGEQYV. Here the CDR3 DNA reads TGTGCCAGCAGTCTTTCGACTAGCGGCGAGCAGTACGTC.

In its sample, this clonotype ranks as large. This chain uses TRBV27 with TRBJ1-2; 7 bases agree with TRBD1. CDR1 and CDR2 from the germline V gene are MNHEY and SMNVEV (reference sequence). Trimming at V came to 0 bases and at J to 3 bases, leaving 7 bases not matched to a gene. The CDR3 loop spans 16 amino acids. The CDR3 here is CASSLSTGRGHYGYTF. CDR3 sequence (DNA): TGTGCCAGCAGTTTATCGACAGGGAGGGGCCACTATGGCTACACCTTC.

Concerning this clonotype: Likely a read error: the CDR3 ends without its conserved phenylalanine or tryptophan. The genes are TRBV7-2 and TRBJ1-3; no definite D call. From germline, CDR1 is SGHTA and CDR2 FQGNSA. CDR3 length equals 15 residues. The CDR3 nucleotides read TGTGCCAGCAGCATTGGTAAGGAGCCTGGAAACACGATATATCTT. Its translation is CASSIGKEPGNTIYL.

This clonotype was picked up a small number of times. The CDR3 coding sequence is TGTGCCAGCAGTTTACCCAGAGCCGCCGGGGAGCTGTTTTTT. Residues: CASSLPRAAGELFF. The chain is built from TRBV27 and TRBJ2-2; D not certain. Germline V gives CDR1 MNHEY, CDR2 SMNVEV (reference sequence). Trimming stripped 2 bases from V and 6 bases from J, with 10 bases between. The CDR3 has 14 residues.

This rearrangement joins TRBV6-2 or TRBV6-3 to TRBJ1-3; D gene unclear. CDR3 length: 16 amino acids. Trimming cost V 9 bases and J 0 bases, with 18 bases left between them. Germline V gene sequence: CDR1 MNHEY, CDR2 SVGEGT. The CDR3 here is CASPQVAGLSGNTIYF. The CDR3 DNA reads TGTGCCAGTCCCCAAGTTGCGGGTCTCTCTGGAAACACCATATATTTT.

The chain couples TRBV27 to TRBJ2-7, with D perhaps TRBD1 (5 bases). The CDR3 extends over 13 amino acids. V shed 1 base and J shed 6 bases, with 10 bases lying between them. Germline V gene data show CDR1 as MNHEY and CDR2 as SMNVEV (reference sequence). The CDR3 spells CASSLFQGGEQYF. DNA for the CDR3: TGTGCCAGCAGTTTATTCCAGGGCGGCGAGCAGTACTTC.

V gene TRBV27 combines with J gene TRBJ2-1; D gene unclear. V was pared by 2 bases and J by 0 bases, with 5 bases between. The CDR3 has 14 amino acids. The V gene's germline CDR1 is MNHEY and CDR2 SMNVEV (reference sequence). CDR3 nucleotide sequence: TGTGCCAGCAGTTTACAGAGCTCCTACAATGAGCAGTTCTTC. As protein: CASSLQSSYNEQFF.

On this clonotype: The junction and the germline gene differ at one end; a read error may be behind it. The chain combines TRBV19 with TRBJ2-3; TRBD2 matches at 7 bases. Germline values: CDR1 LNHDA, CDR2 SQIVND (reference sequence). This CDR3 region has 15 residues. DNA for the CDR3: TGTGCCAGTAGTATGCAGCCTAGCGGCACAGATACGAAATATTTC. Its translation is CASSMQPSGTDTKYF.

On this clonotype itself: As the CDR3 is not closed by the conserved phenylalanine or tryptophan, this likely results from a read error. No DNA is shown, since the ends of the CDR3 on it are uncertain; the CDR3 is the one TCRdb lists. The chain uses TRBV6-1 and TRBJ2-7. Both ends counted, the CDR3 spans 14 residues. The V gene's germline CDR1 is MNHNS and CDR2 SASEGT. The CDR3 loop reads CASSPAVFSYEKYL.

The chain combines TRBV6-2 or TRBV6-3 with TRBJ1-2; 12 bases agree with TRBD1. Unmatched junction bases numbered 12, after V lost 5 bases and J lost 8 bases. Germline values: CDR1 MNHEY, CDR2 SVGEGT. CDR3 length equals 16 residues. The CDR3 coding sequence is TGTGCCAGCAGTGCAAGTCCGGGACAGGGGGCACGGGGCTACACCTTC. Protein sequence: CASSASPGQGARGYTF.

As to this clonotype: At one of its ends the junction is not consistent with the germline gene, which may arise from a read error. The chain couples TRBV27 to TRBJ1-1; possible D gene TRBD1, 6 bases. The CDR3 covers 14 residues. Germline lookup yields CDR1 MNHEY and CDR2 SMNVEV (reference sequence). CDR3 protein: CASSLIFGQLEDFF. Written as DNA, the CDR3 is TGTGCCAGTAGTTTAATCTTCGGACAGTTGGAAGATTTCTTT.